This T cell receptor (beta chain) was profiled in a study of response to subunit inactivated influenza vaccine. This clonotype was seen a handful of times. The antigen is not known. The CDR3 is made up of 17 amino acids. The trim removed 0 bases at V and 2 bases at J, leaving 9 bases unmatched. Germline CDR1 SGHDN, CDR2 FVKESK. Findings and limits, study-wide: That few new T cells are recruited by each seasonal influenza vaccination was the authors' suggestion.

TCRdb redid the calling of the RT-PCR reads with MiXCR, one entry per CDR3 protein. Of hundreds of thousands of distinct CDR3 sequences listed, 12% are singletons. The chain employs TRBV14 and TRBJ2-7; 8 positions agree with TRBD2. The receptor was derived from a man aged 50 to 59 who received an inactivated influenza vaccine. Sequencing was performed on PBMCs from blood, taken on the day of vaccination. The CDR3 DNA is TGTGCCAGCAGCCAAGATTGGGGACTAGATACCGCCTACGAGCAGTACTTC. This sequence encodes CASSQDWGLDTAYEQYF.